This record concerns one TCR beta chain sequence. Its specificity is not known. The record originates from a study of T cells expressing NK-cell markers. The CDR3 extends over 14 amino acids. CDR1 is SGDLS, CDR2 YYNGEE, per germline. Study results and limitations: Certain NKG2C+ T cell clones were expanded, and their HCMV specificity remained unclear.

TCRdb re-called the 5' RACE reads, yielding one record per CDR3 amino acid sequence without DNA. The sample totals approximately 440,000 distinct CDR3 sequences. This receptor was identified in a woman aged 45-59 years in good health. Sample: blood T cells: a sorted CD56 or NKG2C T cell subset, CD4+ or CD8+ T cells, or bulk PBMC T cells (not recorded which). The J gene is TRBJ2-5, the V gene TRBV9; TCRdb outputs TRBD1, but without DNA this stays unchecked. The CDR3 spells CASSRRGIQETQYF.